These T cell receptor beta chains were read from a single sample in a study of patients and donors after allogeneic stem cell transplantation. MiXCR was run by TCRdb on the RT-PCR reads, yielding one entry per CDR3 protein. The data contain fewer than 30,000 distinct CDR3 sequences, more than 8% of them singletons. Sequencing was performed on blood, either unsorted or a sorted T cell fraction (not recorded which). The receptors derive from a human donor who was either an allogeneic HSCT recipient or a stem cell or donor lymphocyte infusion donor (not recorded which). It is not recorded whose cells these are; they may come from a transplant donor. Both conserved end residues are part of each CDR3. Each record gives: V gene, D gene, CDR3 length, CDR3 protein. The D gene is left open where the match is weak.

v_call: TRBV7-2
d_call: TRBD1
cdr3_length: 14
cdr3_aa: CASSGQAYTGELFF

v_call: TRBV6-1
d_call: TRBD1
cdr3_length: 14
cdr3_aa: CASSWPGQRYEQYF

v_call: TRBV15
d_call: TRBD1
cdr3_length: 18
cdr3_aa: CATSREVIRTGFNEKLFF

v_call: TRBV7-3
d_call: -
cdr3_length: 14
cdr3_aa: CASSAQGGYETQYF

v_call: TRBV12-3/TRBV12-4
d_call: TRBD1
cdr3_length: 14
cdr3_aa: CASSPGQGNTEAFF

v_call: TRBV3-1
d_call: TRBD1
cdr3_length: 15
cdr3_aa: CASSPRQGARTEAFF

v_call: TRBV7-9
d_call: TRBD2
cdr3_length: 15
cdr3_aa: CASSVSGGALDEQFF

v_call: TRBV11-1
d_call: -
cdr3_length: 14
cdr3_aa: CASSLGTLGTEAFF

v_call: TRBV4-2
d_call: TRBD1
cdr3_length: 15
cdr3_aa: CASSQGGTGDTEAFF

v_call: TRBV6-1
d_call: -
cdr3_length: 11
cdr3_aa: CASTYREEQFF

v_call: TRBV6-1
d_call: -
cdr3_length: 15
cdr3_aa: CASSERRSLNQPQHF

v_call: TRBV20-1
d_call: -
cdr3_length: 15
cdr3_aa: CSARDGTTLAGELFF

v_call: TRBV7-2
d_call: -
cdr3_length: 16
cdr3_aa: CASSLGWPGSQETQYF

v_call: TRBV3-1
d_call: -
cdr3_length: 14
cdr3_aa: CASSHSQNTGELFF

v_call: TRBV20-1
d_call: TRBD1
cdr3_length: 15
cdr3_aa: CSANKATGGKETQYF

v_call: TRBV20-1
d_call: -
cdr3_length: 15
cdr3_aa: CSAQSVGRGNTEAFF

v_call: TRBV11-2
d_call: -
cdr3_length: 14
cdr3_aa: CASSASGRTDTQYF

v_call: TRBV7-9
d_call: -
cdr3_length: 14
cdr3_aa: CASSSPIGNSPLHF

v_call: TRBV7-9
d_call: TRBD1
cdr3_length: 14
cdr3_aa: CASSWTGKGTEAFF

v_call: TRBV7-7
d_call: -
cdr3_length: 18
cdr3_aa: CASSLDPMEDVYYNEQFF

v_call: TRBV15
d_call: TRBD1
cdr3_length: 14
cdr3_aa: CATSRGQGNTEAFF

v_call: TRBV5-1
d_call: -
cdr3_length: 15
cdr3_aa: CASSSRDFLPYEQYF

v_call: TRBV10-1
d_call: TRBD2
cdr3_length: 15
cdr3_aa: CASSGTSGLQETQYF

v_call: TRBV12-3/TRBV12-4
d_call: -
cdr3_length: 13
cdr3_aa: CASSLNQAYEQYF

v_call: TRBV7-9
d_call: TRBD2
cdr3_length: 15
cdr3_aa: CASSSRTSGGDTQYF

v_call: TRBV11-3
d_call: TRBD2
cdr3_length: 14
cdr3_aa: CASSSGGNPYEQYF

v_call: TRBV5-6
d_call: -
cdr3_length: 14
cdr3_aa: CASSFRDLKNIQYF

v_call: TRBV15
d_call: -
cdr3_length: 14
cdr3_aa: CATSRVGGLETQYF